The rows below give T cell receptor beta chains drawn from one sample of a study of tumor-infiltrating lymphocytes in localized non-small cell lung cancer. Assay used: immunoSEQ multiplex PCR; TCRdb lists only in-frame clones, some missing. This sample carries 9,000 to 13,000 clones, under 80% of them seen once, and the ten largest clones take about 19%. Sequenced input: uninvolved lung tissue not adjacent to the tumor. Receptors were obtained from a human donor with non-small cell lung cancer. Both conserved end residues are part of each CDR3. D genes are given only for firm matches. Only part of the rows carry a size: once, few, many, or a class if the clone is expanded.

d_call j_call v_call clone_size cdr3_aa cdr3_nt
. TRBJ1-6 TRBV5-6 . CASSLTAGSSPLHF TGTGCCAGCAGCTTGACCGCAGGGTCTTCACCCCTCCACTTT
TRBD1 TRBJ1-1 TRBV4-3 . CASSQDRVLMNTEAFF TGCGCCAGCAGCCAGGACAGGGTACTAATGAACACTGAAGCTTTCTTT
. TRBJ1-5 TRBV19 few CASSSATGQPQHF TGTGCCAGTAGTTCGGCGACGGGCCAGCCCCAGCATTTT
TRBD2 TRBJ2-1 TRBV19 . CASSIDLASGAYNEQFF TGTGCCAGTAGTATAGATTTGGCTAGCGGAGCCTACAATGAGCAGTTCTTC
. TRBJ1-2 TRBV6-6 . CASSFKGDNYGYTF TGTGCCAGCAGTTTCAAAGGGGACAACTATGGCTACACCTTC
. TRBJ2-2 TRBV5-6 . CASSLGEYTGELFF TGTGCCAGCAGCTTAGGAGAGTACACCGGGGAGCTGTTTTTT
TRBD1 TRBJ2-5 TRBV4-3 . CASSQDWTGGQETQYF TGCGCCAGCAGCCAAGATTGGACAGGGGGACAAGAGACCCAGTACTTC
. TRBJ2-7 TRBV7-2 . CASSLGRSWEQYF TGTGCCAGCAGCTTAGGCAGGTCGTGGGAGCAGTACTTC
. TRBJ2-1 TRBV7-8 . CASSLATTNEQFF TGTGCCAGCAGCTTAGCTACTACCAATGAGCAGTTCTTC
TRBD2 TRBJ2-3 TRBV4-3 . CASSQDLTSGGQVDTQYF TGCGCCAGCAGCCAAGATTTAACTAGCGGGGGCCAAGTAGATACGCAGTATTTT
. TRBJ1-1 TRBV7-2 . CASSFVGPTEAFF TGTGCCAGCAGCTTTGTGGGCCCCACTGAAGCTTTCTTT
. TRBJ1-4 TRBV27 . CARPGSEKLFF TGTGCCAGGCCAGGGAGCGAAAAACTGTTTTTT
. TRBJ2-3 TRBV29-1 . CSVGIYRDWSTDTQYF TGCAGCGTTGGTATTTACAGGGATTGGAGCACAGATACGCAGTATTTT
. TRBJ1-6 TRBV7-8 . CASSLIGLEPLHF TGTGCCAGCAGCTTAATCGGCCTAGAACCCCTCCACTTT
. TRBJ1-5 TRBV5-1 few CASSFEGDQPQHF TGCGCCAGCAGCTTTGAGGGCGATCAGCCCCAGCATTTT
. TRBJ1-2 TRBV30 . CAWSEDSFYGYTF TGTGCCTGGAGCGAGGACAGCTTCTATGGCTACACCTTC
TRBD1 TRBJ1-2 TRBV7-2 . CASSGRDRAGYTF TGTGCCAGCAGCGGTCGGGACAGGGCTGGCTACACCTTC
TRBD2 TRBJ2-1 TRBV11-3 . CASSLGRGGWNNEQFF TGTGCCAGCAGCTTAGGCCGCGGGGGGTGGAACAATGAGCAGTTCTTC
. TRBJ1-1 TRBV28 . CASRFGNTEAFF TGTGCCAGCAGGTTCGGGAACACTGAAGCTTTCTTT
. TRBJ1-1 TRBV19 medium-sized CASSTRTGEAFF TGTGCCAGTAGTACCCGGACGGGTGAAGCTTTCTTT
. TRBJ2-2 TRBV5-1 few CASSLESGYTGELFF TGCGCCAGCAGCTTAGAAAGCGGGTACACCGGGGAGCTGTTTTTT
. TRBJ2-7 TRBV7-2 once CASSAAIAYEQYF TGTGCCAGCTCGGCCGCAATCGCATACGAGCAGTACTTC
. TRBJ1-1 TRBV4-3 once CASSQLPGEAFF TGCGCCAGCAGCCAGCTCCCCGGCGAAGCTTTCTTT
. TRBJ2-3 TRBV5-6 once CASSHFLAASTDTQYF TGTGCCAGCAGCCATTTCTTAGCGGCTAGCACAGATACGCAGTATTTT
. TRBJ1-5 TRBV19 few CASSIDPSRPQHF TGTGCCAGTAGTATTGACCCCTCACGCCCCCAGCATTTT
TRBD1 TRBJ1-4 TRBV15 . CATSDDRVNEKLFF TGTGCCACCAGCGACGACAGGGTTAATGAAAAACTGTTTTTT
. TRBJ1-2 TRBV7-2 . CASSLPNGGGYTF TGTGCCAGCAGCCTCCCTAACGGGGGCGGCTACACCTTC
. TRBJ2-7 TRBV5-6 . CASSLGTALYEQYF TGTGCCAGCAGCTTGGGGACGGCCCTTTACGAGCAGTACTTC
TRBD2 TRBJ2-1 TRBV5-1 . CASSLSFAAGGPRNEQFF TGCGCCAGCAGCTTGTCCTTTGCGGCGGGGGGGCCGAGAAATGAGCAGTTCTTC